Each of the 22 T cell receptor beta chains below was sequenced from the same sample in a study of beta chain features in type 1 diabetes. Study-level findings and limits: All four CD4+ subsets from Type 1 diabetes patients carried moderately but significantly shorter TCRB CDR3s.

Of the isolated RNA, all was reverse transcribed, and so the sequenced material was expressed TCRB transcripts. Assay used: immunoSEQ multiplex PCR; TCRdb lists only in-frame clones, some missing. The table has around 650,000 clones, roughly 12% seen once. Their recognized antigens are unknown. The sequenced sample consisted of naive CD4+ T cells from blood. The receptors originated from a man aged 25 to 40 with type 1 diabetes.

The gene calls are TRBV18 and TRBJ2-5; D gene ambiguous. Trimming took off 4 bases at V and 1 base at J, with 7 bases between the two ends. The CDR3 length is 13 residues. Looked up from germline, CDR1 is KGHSH and CDR2 is LQKENI. For the CDR3, the DNA is TGTGCCAGCTCACTTACAGTCCAAGAGACCCAGTACTTC. Its protein product is CASSLTVQETQYF. The variable domain in full, with the rest retrieved from reference TRBV18 and TRBJ2-5, is NAGVMQNPRHLVRRRGQEARLRCSPMKGHSHVYWYRQLPEEGLKFMVYLQKENIIDESGMPKERFSAEFPKEGPSILRIQQVVRGDSAAYFCASSLTVQETQYFGPGTRLLVL.

This clone was picked up a small number of times. Compared with germline, one end of the junction differs, possibly owing to a read error. The chain employs TRBV10-3 and TRBJ2-5; 12 nucleotides line up with TRBD2. CDR1 and CDR2 from the germline V gene are ENHRY and SYGVKD. The CDR3 contains 15 residues. The CDR3 here is CATSTSGGYQETQYF. Here the CDR3 DNA reads TGTGCCACCAGTACTAGCGGGGGGTACCAAGAGACCCAGTACTTC.

The chain employs TRBV7-2 and TRBJ2-5, with D possibly TRBD1 on 6 matching bases. Germline V gene sequence: CDR1 SGHTA, CDR2 FQGNSA. The CDR3 runs to 16 residues. Between the trimmed V and J ends, which lost 7 bases and 2 bases, there was a span of 20 bases. The CDR3 loop is CASTKKDGQRQETQYF. The CDR3, as DNA: TGTGCCAGCACCAAAAAGGACGGACAGAGACAAGAGACCCAGTACTTC. The full variable domain, in which reference TRBV7-2 and TRBJ2-5 provide the parts outside the CDR3, is GAGVSQSPSNKVTEKGKDVELRCDPISGHTALYWYRQSLGQGLEFLIYFQGNSAPDKSGLPSDRFSAERTGGSVSTLTIQRTQQEDSAVYLCASTKKDGQRQETQYFGPGTRLLVL.

This clone was detected once. The rearrangement joins TRBV21-1 to TRBJ2-5; the table assigns TRBD1, which was not confirmed against the DNA. TRBV21-1 is classified as a pseudogene. The CDR3 length is 15 residues. CDR3 in DNA: TGTGCCAGCAGCAAAGGGACAGGGGTCCAAGAGACCCAGTACTTC. It is translated as CASSKGTGVQETQYF.

J is TRBJ1-6 and V is TRBV10-3; TRBD1 is a possible D gene (5 bases). The germline CDR1 and CDR2 sequences are ENHRY and SYGVKD. CDR3 length equals 15 residues. V was shortened by 0 bases and J by 11 bases, with 14 bases between the two germline ends. For the CDR3, the DNA is TGTGCCATCAGTGAGTCGGGGATCGAGGGGCCACCCCTCCACTTT. It codes for CAISESGIEGPPLHF.

The sample holds a few counts of this clone. The chain is built from TRBV29-1 and TRBJ1-2; D gene ambiguous. The V end was cut by 4 bases, the J end by 6 bases, with 6 bases between. This CDR3 is 10 amino acids long. Germline lookup yields CDR1 SQVTM and CDR2 ANQGSEA. The CDR3 here is CSVARDGYTF. The CDR3 coding sequence is TGCAGCGTTGCCCGAGATGGCTACACCTTC.

In nucleotides, the CDR3 is TGTGCCATCAGTGAGTCGGGGTTCGAAAGCAATCAGCCCCAGCATTTT. Translated: CAISESGFESNQPQHF. V and J are TRBV10-3 and TRBJ1-5; D is unresolved. Germline CDR1 is ENHRY and CDR2 is SYGVKD. Trimming stripped 0 bases from V and 1 base from J, with 10 bases between. This CDR3 spans 16 amino acids.

This clone was seen more than once but under ten times. The chain employs TRBV11-2 and TRBJ2-7, with D perhaps matching TRBD2 (5 bases). CDR1 is SGHAT and CDR2 is FQNNGV in the germline V gene. This CDR3 is 14 amino acids long. V was pared by 3 bases and J by 1 base, with 10 bases between. The CDR3: CASSFAGGSYEQYF. CDR3 bases: TGTGCCAGCAGCTTCGCGGGCGGTTCCTACGAGCAGTACTTC. The full variable domain, its missing parts supplied by reference TRBV11-2 and TRBJ2-7, is EAGVAQSPRYKIIEKRQSVAFWCNPISGHATLYWYQQILGQGPKLLIQFQNNGVVDDSQLPKDRFSAERLKGVDSTLKIQPAKLEDSAVYLCASSFAGGSYEQYFGPGTRLTVT.

In this sample, this clone turned up a few times. In the same sample, other DNA sequences code for this CDR3. The chain has TRBV18 and TRBJ2-2; 12 nucleotides align to TRBD1. The germline gives CDR1 KGHSH, CDR2 LQKENI. V shed 0 bases, J shed 5 bases, and the junction held 1 base outside the gene matches. The CDR3 has 16 amino acids. CDR3 loop: CASSPPGQGATGELFF. The CDR3 region has the DNA TGTGCCAGCTCACCACCGGGACAGGGGGCAACCGGGGAGCTGTTTTTT.

The chain recombines TRBV10-3 with TRBJ1-4, with TRBD1 as a possible D gene (5 bases). V lost 7 bases and J 8 bases, leaving 14 bases between the germline ends. CDR3 length: 13 amino acids. Germline CDR1 and CDR2: ENHRY and SYGVKD. For the CDR3, the DNA is TGTGCCATCAACAGGAGGAGGGAGGAAAAACTGTTTTTT. This codes for CAINRRREEKLFF.

The chain links TRBV30 to TRBJ1-2; D possibly corresponds to TRBD1 (5 bases). Per the germline V gene, CDR1 is GTSNPN and CDR2 is SVGIG (reference sequence). The V and J ends lost 0 bases and 4 bases respectively, with 9 bases between them. The length of the CDR3 is 13 residues. Here the CDR3 DNA reads TGTGCCTGGAGTGTAGGGACCCGCTATGGCTACACCTTC. Residues: CAWSVGTRYGYTF.

V gene TRBV10-3 combines with J gene TRBJ2-7, with 9 bases that match TRBD1. Trimming cost V 10 bases and J 2 bases; bases outside gene matches: 9. The germline CDR1 and CDR2 sequences are ENHRY and SYGVKD. The CDR3 consists of 14 residues. The CDR3 DNA follows: TGTGCCAGCAACCCGGGACAGGGTACCTACGAGCAGTACTTC. Residues: CASNPGQGTYEQYF.

V is TRBV9 and J is TRBJ2-7; D possibly corresponds to TRBD1 (5 bases). This CDR3 has 14 amino acids. The germline V gene has CDR1 SGDLS and CDR2 YYNGEE. V gave up 0 bases and J gave up 5 bases, with 12 bases separating them. The CDR3 here is CASSVAQGNDEQYF. As DNA, the CDR3 is TGTGCCAGCAGCGTAGCGCAGGGAAACGACGAGCAGTACTTC. Together with reference TRBV9 and TRBJ2-7, the CDR3 gives the full variable domain: DSGVTQTPKHLITATGQRVTLRCSPRSGDLSVYWYQQSLDQGLQFLIQYYNGEERAKGNILERFSAQQFPDLHSELNLSSLELGDSALYFCASSVAQGNDEQYFGPGTRLTVT.

V is TRBV6-4 and J is TRBJ2-5, with D possibly TRBD1 on 5 matching bases. CDR3 length: 13 amino acids. The V gene's germline CDR1 is MRHNA and CDR2 SNTAGT. V was trimmed by 5 bases and J by 3 bases, leaving 10 bases between them. CDR3 in DNA: TGTGCCAGCAGTACAGGACCCAAAGAGACCCAGTACTTC. Residues: CASSTGPKETQYF.

This clone has just a few counts. The rearrangement links TRBV5-1 to TRBJ2-3; a weak D match, TRBD2 (6 bases). The CDR3 consists of 14 residues. V shed 1 base and J shed 4 bases, with 10 bases lying between them. Per the germline V gene, CDR1 is SGHRS and CDR2 is YFSETQ. The CDR3: CASSLQGGADTQYF. CDR3 in DNA: TGCGCCAGCAGCTTGCAGGGAGGCGCAGATACGCAGTATTTT.

This clone appeared a few times. The chain uses TRBV14 and TRBJ1-1, with a tentative D call TRBD1 (5 bases). CDR3 length: 14 residues. Germline CDR1 is SGHDN and CDR2 is FVKESK. Trimming removed 5 bases from V and 5 bases from J, with 15 bases in between. Written as DNA, the CDR3 is TGTGCCAGCAGCGGGCAGGGAGTTTGGACTGAAGCTTTCTTT. It yields the protein CASSGQGVWTEAFF.

This clone showed up just a few times. The chain recombines TRBV7-7 with TRBJ1-5, with TRBD1 matching 12 bases. Germline assignment: CDR1 SSHAT and CDR2 FNYEAQ (reference sequence). The CDR3 runs to 15 residues. V lost 7 bases to trimming and J lost 6 bases; unmatched junction nucleotides: 7. In DNA, the CDR3 is TGTGCCAGCACCCGGGACAGGGGGCGATGTCAGCCCCAGCATTTT. The encoded protein is CASTRDRGRCQPQHF.

The chain has TRBV20-1 and TRBJ2-1, with D perhaps given as TRBD1 or TRBD2 (5 bases each). The CDR3 is 10 residues long. Trimming shortened V by 6 bases and J by 9 bases, and 9 bases separated the two germline ends. CDR1 and CDR2 from the germline V gene are DFQATT and SNEGSKA (reference sequence). The CDR3 loop is CSAPGTEQFF. In DNA form, the CDR3 reads TGCAGTGCCCCCGGGACTGAGCAGTTCTTC.

The chain is built from TRBV11-2 and TRBJ1-2; 9 nucleotides line up with TRBD1. Trimming removed 1 base from V and 2 bases from J; junction bases left unmatched: 8. The CDR3 covers 17 residues. Per the germline V gene, CDR1 is SGHAT and CDR2 is FQNNGV. The CDR3, as DNA: TGTGCCAGCAGCTTAGGCCCAACCGGACAGGGGAACTATGGCTACACCTTC. Translating gives CASSLGPTGQGNYGYTF.

This clone appeared a few times. This specimen includes other DNA sequences encoding the same CDR3. This sequence joins TRBV7-2 and TRBJ2-5; D call uncertain. V was shortened by 1 base and J by 5 bases, with 5 bases between the two germline ends. The CDR3 extends over 12 amino acids. Germline lookup yields CDR1 SGHTA and CDR2 FQGNSA. The CDR3 region has the DNA TGTGCCAGCAGCTTAGTTCCGGAGACCCAGTACTTC. It encodes CASSLVPETQYF.

The V gene is TRBV18, the J gene TRBJ1-5; D is unclear. Germline V gene sequence: CDR1 KGHSH, CDR2 LQKENI. V was shortened by 5 bases and J by 4 bases, with 15 bases between the two germline ends. This CDR3 has 15 amino acids. Here the CDR3 reads CASSANSGQNQPQHF. The DNA for the CDR3 is TGTGCCAGCTCAGCCAATTCCGGTCAAAATCAGCCCCAGCATTTT. Supplemented by reference TRBV18 and TRBJ1-5, the full variable domain reads NAGVMQNPRHLVRRRGQEARLRCSPMKGHSHVYWYRQLPEEGLKFMVYLQKENIIDESGMPKERFSAEFPKEGPSILRIQQVVRGDSAAYFCASSANSGQNQPQHFGDGTRLSIL.

V is TRBV15 and J is TRBJ1-1; D call uncertain. Trimming removed 0 bases at V and 6 bases at J, with 5 bases between. The CDR3 length is 12 residues. Germline values: CDR1 LNHNV, CDR2 YYDKDF (reference sequence). CDR3 DNA sequence: TGTGCCACCAGCAGAGATTATCCTGAAGCTTTCTTT. It codes for CATSRDYPEAFF.